What follows is one T cell receptor (beta chain) and its context. Its recognized antigen is unknown. No much larger clonotype is one base removed from it; base qualities were not supplied. These data come from a study of T cell responses to AZD1222 COVID-19 vaccine (dated by TCRdb to 2020 to 2022). At the level of the whole study: A total of approximately 240 trial participants underwent TCR sequencing, of whom 200 to 220 had received two doses of AZD1222 and some 26 had received two doses of the MenACWY control vaccine. Enrollment into the trials was organized by age into subgroups of 18-55, 56-69 and 70-plus years, and those subgroups contained around 150, 28 and 57 TCR-sequenced participants, respectively.

The time point label, read with the paper, signifies: baseline before first vaccination. The treatment or condition label of this sample denotes: meningococcal conjugate vaccine given as trial control. Vaccinee samples came from UK trials COV001 and COV002, including a single-blind randomized controlled phase 2/3 trial of AZD1222 (ChAdOx1 nCoV-19) in healthy adults. For TCRbeta chain sequencing, PBMC samples were collected from trial participants at day 0 and at day 28 after the second dose. Overall study results and their limits: The whole spike protein was spanned by vaccine-associated CD4 TCRs, and dominant responses were seen in regions 160-218 and 743-854. The 56-69-year group was small, and its depth increase did not reach significance, likely because of low power. Because no day 14 peak-response samples were available, repertoires were characterized only after the peak T cell response. Reportedly, close to half of the unique spike-specific TCRs recognized epitopes lying outside the regions that are mutated in the B.1.351 and B.1.1.7 variants. Conclusions about previously exposed vaccinees were limited because only six AZD1222 recipients were SARS-CoV-2 seropositive at baseline. A significant rise in spike-specific TCR breadth and depth was observed after two AZD1222 doses relative to day 0 and relative to MenACWY recipients. Participants were mostly white British, with more females than males. The authors suggested clonal diversity may have been underestimated.

The CDR3 regions of human TCRbeta chains were analyzed by immunosequencing. In the paper's pipeline: Repertoire TCRs were checked for matches against a reference library of SARS-CoV-2-specific TCRs that had been generated using the MIRA antigen-specificity platform. Breadth was defined as the fraction of unique TCRs that were SARS-CoV-2-associated, and depth was defined as the fraction of total T cells that were SARS-CoV-2-associated. Using the MIRA data, each spike-specific TCR was mapped to the spike region that the TCR reacts to and placed in a CD4 or CD8 class. Log10-transformed breadth and depth values were compared by one-way ANOVA with Sidak's multiple comparisons tests. As stored in TCRdb, this immuneACCESS dataset retains in-frame rearrangements with V and J assigned. A fraction of the clones does not appear; measured against another copy, unresolved V genes explain less than half of the discrepancy, and the remainder lacks a known reason. V, J and clone size are taken as reported in that table, and D and trimming were inferred from the DNA itself. This sample gives fewer than 250,000 clones in total; 85% to 95% of them show up just once. The ten largest account for less than 1.2% of the sample.

The input for sequencing was peripheral blood, taken on day 0 of MenACWY control vaccination. The receptor comes from an adult in good health.

CDR3 reads: CASRGGTGVGGYTF. The DNA sequence is as follows: TGTGCCAGCAGGGGCGGCACGGGGGTAGGCGGCTACACCTTC. Rearrangement joined TRBV28 to TRBJ1-2; TRBD1 is a possible D gene, resting on 5 matching bases. From cysteine to phenylalanine, the CDR3 is 14 amino acids long. The entry retains the CDR3 DNA only, 42 bases that are in frame from base 1. V is reduced by 6 bases and J by 8 bases, leaving a spacing of 19 bases between them. Via the germline V gene, CDR1 is MDHEN and CDR2 SYDVKM.